There are many counts of the clone carrying this T cell receptor beta chain. No antigen is known for it. These data come from a study of identical twins. Study-level results: Fewer insertions marked abundant cord blood beta clonotypes; young adult naive trended weakly, memory not at all.

Germline assignment: CDR1 WNHNN and CDR2 SYGVQD (reference sequence). V was pared by 5 bases and J by 0 bases, with 9 bases between. This CDR3 contains 14 residues. TCRdb reanalysed the 5' RACE reads using MiXCR and keeps one entry per CDR3 protein. The table has roughly 1,500,000 distinct CDR3 sequences, more than 30% seen once. The specimen sequenced was cord blood. The chain is built from TRBV10-1 and TRBJ2-3; D may be TRBD2 (6 bases). This receptor was identified in a newborn girl in good health. CDR3 sequence: CASSWAGSTDTQYF. The DNA for the CDR3 is TGCGCCAGCAGTTGGGCGGGGAGCACAGATACGCAGTATTTT.